This TCR beta chain was obtained from a study of OX40 agonist ivuxolimab in advanced cancers. Study-level findings and limits: Circulating CD4+ and CD8+ T cells showed clonal expansion by week 6 at 0.1 to 3.0 mg/kg. Averaging showed that CD8+ T cells had more expanded clones than CD4+ did.

Produced via immunoSEQ multiplex PCR; TCRdb's table is partial and in-frame only. Altogether under 70,000 clones are present, 92% being singletons, with the ten largest covering 6% to 8%. The germline CDR1 and CDR2 sequences are SGHDN and FVKESK. Between the trimmed V and J ends, which lost 0 bases and 4 bases, there was a span of 9 bases. The CDR3 loop spans 14 amino acids. About this clone itself: Antigen: not known.

The clonotype was recovered from an adult with an advanced solid tumor such as melanoma, head and neck, liver or kidney cancer. The chain employs TRBV14 and TRBJ2-5, with TRBD1 as a possible D gene (6 bases). This material consisted of CD4+ or CD8+ T cells sorted from blood, taken in a trial of the OX40 agonist ivuxolimab. The CDR3 is CASSQELGAETQYF. The CDR3 DNA is TGTGCCAGCAGCCAAGAGTTGGGGGCAGAGACCCAGTACTTC.